This T cell receptor beta chain was recovered during a study of PD-1 blockade in classical Hodgkin lymphoma. At the level of the study: Patients received nivolumab 3 mg/kg intravenously every 2 weeks.

As regards this clone: What it binds is not known.

Trimming took off 10 bases at V and 10 bases at J, with 17 bases between the two ends. The CDR3 covers 13 residues. From germline, CDR1 is MDHEN and CDR2 SYDVKM. Study results and limitations: TCR diversity in CD4+, not CD8+, cells rose significantly by C4D1. As was reported, newly diagnosed patients showed lower baseline TCR diversity than healthy donors did.

Autologous stem cell transplantation was followed by relapse in every patient, and brentuximab vedotin exposure varied. When best responses were assessed, they were complete response, partial response or progressive disease. The assay was immunoSEQ multiplex PCR, and TCRdb's table has in-frame clones only and misses some. The table shows 15,000 to 20,000 clones, with about four fifths occurring only once. The chain combines TRBV28 with TRBJ1-6; D gene ambiguous. Specimen: peripheral blood mononuclear cells (PBMCs), collected before the second cycle of nivolumab. The clonotype originates from a human donor with classical Hodgkin lymphoma. The CDR3 coding sequence is TGTGCCACCCTGGGGAGAAGTTGGTCACCCCTCCACTTT. This codes for CATLGRSWSPLHF.